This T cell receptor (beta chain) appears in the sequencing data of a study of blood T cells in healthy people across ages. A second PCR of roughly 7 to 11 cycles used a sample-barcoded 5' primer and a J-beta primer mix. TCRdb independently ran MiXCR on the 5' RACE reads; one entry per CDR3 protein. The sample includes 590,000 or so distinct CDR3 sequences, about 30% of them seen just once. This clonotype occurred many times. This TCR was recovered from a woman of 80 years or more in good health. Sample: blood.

As DNA, the CDR3 is TGTGCCATCAGTGAGTTGACAGCAGAGACCCAGTACTTC. Translating it yields CAISELTAETQYF. The chain joins TRBV10-3 to TRBJ2-5; D might be TRBD1 (5 bases). This CDR3 comprises 13 residues. Germline lookup yields CDR1 ENHRY and CDR2 SYGVKD. Trimming left V 1 base short and J 4 bases short, with 7 bases between.